The 32 T cell receptor beta chains in this list originate from one sample, sequenced in a study of blood T cell repertoires in COVID-19. Assay used: immunoSEQ multiplex PCR; TCRdb lists only in-frame clones, some missing. The table includes tens of thousands of clones, about 85% detected once. The sequenced sample consisted of peripheral blood. The receptor source for this set is a woman of 80 years or more with COVID-19, enrolled during active disease.

The J gene is TRBJ1-3, the V gene TRBV30, with unresolved D. Trimming stripped 0 bases from V and 4 bases from J, with 16 bases between. Germline CDR1 and CDR2: GTSNPN and SVGIG (reference sequence). CDR3 length: 16 residues. The DNA for the CDR3 is TGTGCCTGGAGTGTAGGACGGGGTCTAAGAGGAAACACCATATATTTT. This codes for CAWSVGRGLRGNTIYF. The whole variable domain, remainder taken from reference TRBV30 and TRBJ1-3, is SQTIHQWPATLVQPVGSPLSLECTVEGTSNPNLYWYRQAAGRGLQLLFYSVGIGQISSEVPQNLSASRPQDRQFILSSKKLLLSDSGFYLCAWSVGRGLRGNTIYFGEGSWLTVV.

V usage is TRBV5-6 and J usage is TRBJ2-1, with a weak D call TRBD2 (5 bases). Germline assignment: CDR1 SGHDT and CDR2 YYEEEE. Between the trimmed V and J ends, which lost 2 bases and 1 base, there was a span of 13 bases. This CDR3 contains 16 residues. CDR3 loop: CASSLANRGSYNEQFF. Written as DNA, the CDR3 is TGTGCCAGCAGCTTAGCAAACCGGGGATCCTACAATGAGCAGTTCTTC.

The chain has TRBV5-1 and TRBJ2-2; the match to TRBD2 covers 11 bases. Per the germline V gene, CDR1 is SGHRS and CDR2 is YFSETQ. This CDR3 has 17 residues. J was trimmed by 0 bases and V by 0 bases; bases with no gene match: 1. CDR3 in DNA: TGCGCCAGCAGCTTGGTTAGCGGGGGGGCGAACACCGGGGAGCTGTTTTTT. Amino acid sequence: CASSLVSGGANTGELFF.

The V gene is TRBV3-1 (or the pseudogene TRBV3-2), the J gene TRBJ2-1; D is possibly TRBD2 (5 bases). Trimming left V 7 bases short and J 4 bases short, with 11 bases between. Germline CDR1 LGHDT, CDR2 YNNKEL (reference sequence). This CDR3 comprises 13 residues. The CDR3 is CASTLGIYNEQFF. CDR3 bases: TGTGCCAGCACACTAGGGATATACAATGAGCAGTTCTTC.

This chain uses TRBV12-3 or TRBV12-4 with TRBJ2-7; D is unclear. The CDR3 is made up of 13 amino acids. V shed 7 bases and J shed 2 bases, with 12 bases lying between them. The CDR3 reads CASTLNLPYEQYF. Here the CDR3 DNA reads TGTGCCAGCACCCTAAACCTCCCCTACGAGCAGTACTTC.

This sequence joins TRBV19 and TRBJ2-7; TRBD2 is a possible D gene (6 bases). Germline assignment: CDR1 LNHDA and CDR2 SQIVND (reference sequence). Trimming left V 1 base short and J 0 bases short, with 10 bases between. The CDR3 covers 15 residues. DNA for the CDR3: TGTGCCAGTAGTATAGGCGGGGTCGGCTCCTACGAGCAGTACTTC. This gives the protein CASSIGGVGSYEQYF.

The chain joins TRBV7-8 to TRBJ1-1; D might be TRBD1 (5 bases). The germline V and J ends were trimmed by 1 base and 1 base, with 13 bases remaining between them. Germline V CDR1 and CDR2: SGHVS, FQNEAQ. This CDR3 has 16 amino acids. Written as DNA, the CDR3 is TGTGCCAGCAGCTTAGAGTATTCAGGGCGGAACACTGAAGCTTTCTTT. Protein product: CASSLEYSGRNTEAFF.

The rearrangement uses TRBV6-6 and TRBJ1-5; no clear D. The CDR3 loop spans 13 amino acids. The V gene's germline CDR1 is MNHNY and CDR2 SVGAGI (reference sequence). V was trimmed by 2 bases and J by 5 bases, leaving 7 bases between them. CDR3: CASSYRGDQPQHF. The CDR3 nucleotides are TGTGCCAGCAGTTACCGAGGTGATCAGCCCCAGCATTTT.

This clone was seen just once. This sequence joins TRBV5-1 and TRBJ1-6; TRBD1 agrees at 8 bases. From germline, CDR1 is SGHRS and CDR2 YFSETQ. There are 13 residues in the CDR3. V lost 7 bases and J lost 8; bases outside the gene matches: 5. The chain's CDR3 is CASQDREYSPLHF. The CDR3 DNA sequence: TGCGCCAGCCAGGACAGGGAGTATTCACCCCTCCACTTT. The whole variable domain, filled in from reference TRBV5-1 and TRBJ1-6, reads KAGVTQTPRYLIKTRGQQVTLSCSPISGHRSVSWYQQTPGQGLQFLFEYFSETQRNKGNFPGRFSGRQFSNSRSEMNVSTLELGDSALYLCASQDREYSPLHFGNGTRLTVT.

This chain joins TRBV19 and TRBJ1-5; 10 bases match TRBD1. J lost 1 base, V lost 4 bases, and 4 bases had no gene match. This CDR3 comprises 16 residues. Germline CDR1 reads LNHDA; CDR2 reads SQIVND (reference sequence). The CDR3 loop reads CASSRQGALSNQPQHF. CDR3 sequence (DNA): TGTGCCAGTAGTAGACAGGGGGCCCTCAGCAATCAGCCCCAGCATTTT.

J is TRBJ1-1 and V is TRBV10-3; 8 positions agree with TRBD1. With V trimmed by 6 bases and J by 5 bases, 5 bases remained unmatched. The germline gives CDR1 ENHRY, CDR2 SYGVKD. The CDR3 length is 13 residues. CDR3 amino acids: CAISQGARTEAFF. The CDR3 DNA reads as TGTGCCATCAGCCAGGGGGCAAGGACTGAAGCTTTCTTT.

The gene calls are TRBV5-1 and TRBJ1-4; D ambiguous. CDR1 SGHRS and CDR2 YFSETQ come from the germline V gene. V lost 0 bases, J lost 3 bases, and 9 bases lay in between. The CDR3 totals 15 residues. For the CDR3, the DNA is TGCGCCAGCAGCTTGGCGGGGAAGTCTAATGAAAAACTGTTTTTT. Translating it yields CASSLAGKSNEKLFF.

This chain links TRBV6-5 with TRBJ2-5; D is unclear. V lost 5 bases and J 4 bases, leaving 17 bases between the germline ends. Germline assignment: CDR1 MNHEY and CDR2 SVGAGI. The CDR3 has 15 residues. CDR3 loop: CASSPRPHDSETQYF. CDR3 DNA sequence: TGTGCCAGCAGTCCACGCCCCCATGACTCAGAGACCCAGTACTTC.

The chain recombines TRBV14 with TRBJ2-7; 9 bases are shared with TRBD1. J gave up 5 bases and V 4 bases, and 6 bases lay outside the gene matches. Germline CDR1 is SGHDN and CDR2 is FVKESK. The CDR3 extends over 14 amino acids. The CDR3 DNA sequence: TGTGCCAGCAGCCCTTTGGGACAGGGTAACGAGCAGTACTTC. Residues: CASSPLGQGNEQYF.

This sequence joins TRBV6-6 and TRBJ1-6; 9 bases fit TRBD1. The junction had 22 bases not matched to a gene; V was cut back by 5 bases and J by 5 bases. The CDR3 has 21 amino acids. Per the germline V gene, CDR1 is MNHNY and CDR2 is SVGAGI (reference sequence). CDR3 protein: CASSHLTETGGVLWNNSPLHF. CDR3 DNA sequence: TGTGCCAGCAGTCACCTTACAGAGACAGGGGGGGTCTTATGGAATAATTCACCCCTCCACTTT.

The chain combines TRBV23-1 with TRBJ1-6; 9 nucleotides line up with TRBD1. TRBV23-1 falls under the ORF class, with uncertain function. The CDR3 spans 17 residues. Germline trimming cut 6 bases from V and 9 bases from J; bases unmatched to any gene: 15. The CDR3 sequence: CASSQPGQGRWSSPLHF. The CDR3 nucleotides are TGCGCCAGCAGCCAACCGGGACAGGGACGTTGGAGTTCACCCCTCCACTTT.

The rearrangement links TRBV20-1 to TRBJ1-5; D unresolved. Germline CDR1 is DFQATT and CDR2 is SNEGSKA (reference sequence). Trimming shortened V by 3 bases and J by 7 bases, and 13 bases separated the two germline ends. The CDR3 is 13 amino acids. As DNA, the CDR3 is TGCAGTGCTAGTGGGCAGGCTACACAGCCCCAGCATTTT. Encoded protein: CSASGQATQPQHF.

The rearrangement uses TRBV3-1 (or the pseudogene TRBV3-2) and TRBJ1-1; D is ambiguous. Germline lookup yields CDR1 LGHDT and CDR2 YNNKEL (reference sequence). There are 15 residues in the CDR3. V lost 1 base and J 2 bases, leaving 11 bases between the germline ends. The CDR3 region is CASSQGTAGNTEAFF. CDR3 nucleotide sequence: TGTGCCAGCAGCCAAGGGACGGCGGGAAACACTGAAGCTTTCTTT.

The J gene is TRBJ1-5, the V gene TRBV30; perhaps TRBD1 as D (5 bases). Germline V gene sequence: CDR1 GTSNPN, CDR2 SVGIG (reference sequence). This CDR3 region has 15 residues. The V and J ends lost 0 bases and 2 bases respectively, with 11 bases between them. The CDR3 region has the DNA TGTGCCTGGAGTGTAGCCAGGGAGGGCAATCAGCCCCAGCATTTT. This encodes CAWSVAREGNQPQHF.

This chain links TRBV5-1 with TRBJ1-4; D is possibly TRBD1 (5 bases). CDR3 length equals 15 residues. V lost 3 bases to trimming and J lost 8 bases, with 17 bases between them. CDR1 and CDR2 from the germline V gene are SGHRS and YFSETQ. CDR3 bases: TGCGCCAGCAGCTCCGCGGGGGGGAAGGAAGAAAAACTGTTTTTT. Encoded protein: CASSSAGGKEEKLFF.

The chain recombines TRBV15 with TRBJ1-2, with 7 bases aligning to TRBD1. Germline loops: CDR1 LNHNV, CDR2 YYDKDF (reference sequence). The CDR3 spans 15 residues. V was pared by 5 bases and J by 5 bases, with 11 bases of the junction left unmatched. CDR3 bases: TGTGCCACCAGCGGCAGTAGGGGGCCAGGTTATGGCTACACCTTC. It is translated as CATSGSRGPGYGYTF.

The rearrangement joins TRBV6-5 to TRBJ2-1; 10 positions agree with TRBD2. The J segment lost 2 bases and the V segment lost 4 bases, leaving 5 bases of the junction unmatched. Germline lookup yields CDR1 MNHEY and CDR2 SVGAGI. This CDR3 comprises 16 residues. As DNA, the CDR3 is TGTGCCAGCAGTTCCGAAGGACTAGCGGCCTACAATGAGCAGTTCTTC. Encoded protein: CASSSEGLAAYNEQFF.

V is TRBV9 and J is TRBJ1-6; D may be TRBD1 (6 bases). The V and J ends lost 3 bases and 5 bases respectively, with 9 bases between them. The CDR3 consists of 14 residues. Looked up from germline, CDR1 is SGDLS and CDR2 is YYNGEE. The CDR3 spells CASSGRTDNSPLHF. In DNA form, the CDR3 reads TGTGCCAGCAGCGGCCGGACAGATAATTCACCCCTCCACTTT.

This chain links TRBV7-8 with TRBJ2-7; perhaps TRBD2 as D (7 bases). Trimming pared 4 bases from V and 4 bases from J, leaving 17 bases between. CDR1 is SGHVS, CDR2 FQNEAQ, per germline. The CDR3 is made up of 15 amino acids. This CDR3 is CASSSGGGVKYEQYF. In DNA form, the CDR3 reads TGTGCCAGCAGCTCTGGAGGGGGGGTGAAGTACGAGCAGTACTTC.

A few counts support this clone. The V and J genes are TRBV7-8 and TRBJ2-2; the D is unclear. The germline CDR1 and CDR2 sequences are SGHVS and FQNEAQ. V lost 1 base to trimming and J lost 2 bases, with 8 bases between them. The CDR3 contains 15 residues. The CDR3 DNA reads TGTGCCAGCAGCTTAGGTCGGGTAAACACCGGGGAGCTGTTTTTT. Its protein is CASSLGRVNTGELFF.

The J gene is TRBJ1-2, the V gene TRBV27; no clear D gene. V shed 2 bases and J shed 1 base, with 8 bases lying between them. The CDR3 loop spans 14 amino acids. CDR1 is MNHEY, CDR2 SMNVEV, per germline (reference sequence). This chain's CDR3 is CASSLTSGNYGYTF. The CDR3 nucleotides read TGTGCCAGCAGTTTAACTTCGGGTAACTATGGCTACACCTTC.

The CDR3: CASRRGFNEKLFF. The CDR3 nucleotides read TGTGCCAGCCGCAGGGGATTTAATGAAAAACTGTTTTTT. This rearrangement joins TRBV7-8 to TRBJ1-4, with D maybe TRBD1 (6 bases). Per the germline V gene, CDR1 is SGHVS and CDR2 is FQNEAQ. The CDR3 is 13 residues long. V shed 8 bases and J shed 4 bases, with 11 bases lying between them.

Only a few counts were recorded for this clone. The rearrangement links TRBV4-1 to TRBJ2-4; D unresolved. Trimming removed 2 bases from V and 2 bases from J, with 7 bases in between. Per germline, CDR1 MGHRA and CDR2 YSYEKL. The CDR3 loop spans 14 amino acids. CDR3 region: CASSQYSSKNIQYF. CDR3 coding DNA: TGCGCCAGCAGCCAATACAGCTCCAAAAACATTCAGTACTTC.

The chain joins TRBV3-1 (or the pseudogene TRBV3-2) to TRBJ2-1; 11 nucleotides align to TRBD1. The CDR3 covers 17 residues. J was trimmed by 5 bases and V by 2 bases; bases with no gene match: 8. Germline CDR1 and CDR2: LGHDT and YNNKEL (reference sequence). For the CDR3, the DNA is TGTGCCAGCAGCCAACGGACAGGGGGCTATCAGGACAATGAGCAGTTCTTC. This sequence encodes CASSQRTGGYQDNEQFF.

The CDR3 coding sequence is TGTGCCATCACCCCCGACAGGGGACAGCCCCAGCATTTT. This gives the protein CAITPDRGQPQHF. V usage is TRBV10-3 and J usage is TRBJ1-5; 8 positions agree with TRBD1. The V gene end was trimmed by 7 bases and the J gene end by 7 bases; junction bases not matched to a gene: 6. Germline V gene data show CDR1 as ENHRY and CDR2 as SYGVKD. The CDR3 runs 13 residues.

This clone has a single count. V usage is TRBV13 and J usage is TRBJ1-1; 7 positions match TRBD1. V shed 5 bases, J shed 10 bases, and the junction held 7 bases outside the gene matches. Per germline, CDR1 PRHDT and CDR2 FYEKMQ (reference sequence). The CDR3 length is 12 residues. The CDR3 DNA reads as TGTGCCAGCAGCCAACAGGGGAGTAGAGCTTTCTTT. It specifies CASSQQGSRAFF.

The rearrangement links TRBV6-5 to TRBJ1-2; tentative D call: TRBD1 (5 bases). Germline lookup yields CDR1 MNHEY and CDR2 SVGAGI. V shed 5 bases and J shed 5 bases, with 12 bases lying between them. This CDR3 is 13 amino acids long. CDR3 sequence (DNA): TGTGCCAGCAGTCGGGCAGGGCGTTATGGCTACACCTTC. Protein product: CASSRAGRYGYTF.